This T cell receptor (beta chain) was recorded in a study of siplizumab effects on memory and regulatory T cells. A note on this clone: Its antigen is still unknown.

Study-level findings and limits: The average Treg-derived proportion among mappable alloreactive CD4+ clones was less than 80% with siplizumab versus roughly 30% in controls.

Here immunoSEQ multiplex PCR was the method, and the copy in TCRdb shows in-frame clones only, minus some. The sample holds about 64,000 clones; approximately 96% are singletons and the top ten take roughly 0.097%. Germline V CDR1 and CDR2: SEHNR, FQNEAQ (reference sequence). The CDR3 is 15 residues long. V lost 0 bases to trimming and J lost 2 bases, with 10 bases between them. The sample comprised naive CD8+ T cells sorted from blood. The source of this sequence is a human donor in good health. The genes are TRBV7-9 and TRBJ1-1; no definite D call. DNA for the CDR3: TGTGCCAGCAGCTTAGCGCAGGCCCTAAACACTGAAGCTTTCTTT. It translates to CASSLAQALNTEAFF.